The clone carrying this T cell receptor (beta chain) was picked up a small number of times. The target antigen is unknown. This sample is part of a study of T cells in Graves' hyperthyroidism and ophthalmopathy. Study results and limitations: The authors' 13 V-J model separated ophthalmopathy from stable hyperthyroidism. Blood held most thyroid clonotypes expanded above 0.001 frequency.

The investigators amplified TCR beta CDR3 regions from RNA transcripts. A set of HTBI primers served as the primers for a first-round RT-PCR of the TCR CDR3. Using its own MiXCR run on the multiplex PCR reads, TCRdb lists one record per CDR3 protein. Altogether hundreds of thousands of distinct CDR3 sequences are present, 45% being singletons, with the ten largest covering approximately 7.2%. Unmatched junction bases numbered 5, after V lost 4 bases and J lost 4 bases. Germline V CDR1 and CDR2: SEHNR, FQNEAQ (reference sequence). CDR3 length: 14 residues. The rearrangement joins TRBV7-9 to TRBJ2-7; 9 positions agree with TRBD2. This sequence was found in an adult man with Graves' disease, either hyperthyroidism or ophthalmopathy (not recorded which). Material for sequencing was peripheral blood or thyroid tissue (not recorded which). The CDR3 region is CASSSGLAQYEQYF. The CDR3 coding sequence is TGTGCCAGCAGCTCCGGACTAGCGCAGTACGAGCAGTACTTC.